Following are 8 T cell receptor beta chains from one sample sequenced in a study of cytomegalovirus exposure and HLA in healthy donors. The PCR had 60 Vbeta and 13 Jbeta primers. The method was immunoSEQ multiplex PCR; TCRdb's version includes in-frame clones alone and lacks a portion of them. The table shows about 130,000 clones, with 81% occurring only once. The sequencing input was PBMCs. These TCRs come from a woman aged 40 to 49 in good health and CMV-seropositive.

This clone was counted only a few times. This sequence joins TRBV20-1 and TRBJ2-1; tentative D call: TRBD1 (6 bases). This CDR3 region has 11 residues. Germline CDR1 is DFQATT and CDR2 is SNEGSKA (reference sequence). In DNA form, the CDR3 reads TGCAGCGCCCCAGGGGTAAATGAGCAGTTCTTC. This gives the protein CSAPGVNEQFF.

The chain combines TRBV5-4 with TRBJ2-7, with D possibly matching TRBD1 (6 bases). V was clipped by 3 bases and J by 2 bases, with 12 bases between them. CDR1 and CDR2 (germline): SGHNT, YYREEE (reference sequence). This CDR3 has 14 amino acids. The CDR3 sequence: CASSSHRDTYEQYF. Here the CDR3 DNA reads TGTGCCAGCAGCTCTCACCGGGACACCTACGAGCAGTACTTC.

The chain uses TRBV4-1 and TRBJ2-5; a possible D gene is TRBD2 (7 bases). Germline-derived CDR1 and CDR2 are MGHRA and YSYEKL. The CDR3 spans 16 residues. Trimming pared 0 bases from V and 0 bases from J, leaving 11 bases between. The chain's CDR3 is CASSQDRGGYQETQYF. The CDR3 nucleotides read TGCGCCAGCAGCCAAGATAGGGGGGGGTACCAAGAGACCCAGTACTTC.

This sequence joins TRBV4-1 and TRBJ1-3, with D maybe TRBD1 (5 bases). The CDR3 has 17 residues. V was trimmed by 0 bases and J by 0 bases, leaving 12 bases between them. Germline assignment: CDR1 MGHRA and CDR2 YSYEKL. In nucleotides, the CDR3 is TGCGCCAGCAGCCAAGATTCCGGGGGATACTCTGGAAACACCATATATTTT. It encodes CASSQDSGGYSGNTIYF.

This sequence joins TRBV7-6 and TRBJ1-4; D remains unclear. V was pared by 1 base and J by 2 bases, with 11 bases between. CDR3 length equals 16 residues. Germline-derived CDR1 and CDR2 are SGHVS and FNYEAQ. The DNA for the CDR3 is TGTGCCAGCAGCTTAGACGGGTCGGCGACTAATGAAAAACTGTTTTTT. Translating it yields CASSLDGSATNEKLFF.

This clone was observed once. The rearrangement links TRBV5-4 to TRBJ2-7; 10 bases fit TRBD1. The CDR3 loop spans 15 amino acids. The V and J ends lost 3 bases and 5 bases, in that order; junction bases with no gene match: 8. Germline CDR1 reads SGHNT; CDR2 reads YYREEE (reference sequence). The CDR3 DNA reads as TGTGCCAGCAGCTCAAAGGGACAGGGGCTCCACGAGCAGTACTTC. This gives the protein CASSSKGQGLHEQYF.

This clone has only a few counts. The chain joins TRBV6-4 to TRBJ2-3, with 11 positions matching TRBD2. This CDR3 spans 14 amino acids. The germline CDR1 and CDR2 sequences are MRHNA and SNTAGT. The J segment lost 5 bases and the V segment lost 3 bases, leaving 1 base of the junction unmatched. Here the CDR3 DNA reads TGTGCCAGCAGTGAAGGACTAGCGGGAGATACGCAGTATTTT. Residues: CASSEGLAGDTQYF.

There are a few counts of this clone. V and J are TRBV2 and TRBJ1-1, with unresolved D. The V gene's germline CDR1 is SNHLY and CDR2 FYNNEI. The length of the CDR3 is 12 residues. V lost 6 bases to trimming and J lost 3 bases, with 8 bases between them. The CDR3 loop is CASSARDTEAFF. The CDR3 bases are TGTGCCAGCAGCGCAAGAGACACTGAAGCTTTCTTT. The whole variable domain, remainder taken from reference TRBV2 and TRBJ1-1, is EPEVTQTPSHQVTQMGQEVILRCVPISNHLYFYWYRQILGQKVEFLVSFYNNEISEKSEIFDDQFSVERPDGSNFTLKIRSTKLEDSAMYFCASSARDTEAFFGQGTRLTVV.